A single sample is the source of the 18 T cell receptor beta chains below, sequenced in a study of glioma-infiltrating T cells (dated by TCRdb to the mid-2010s). Sequencing was performed on an Illumina MiSeq. TCR alpha and beta CDR3 regions were amplified with the iRepertoire nested amplicon-rescue multiplex PCR (arm-PCR) platform from RNA. TCRdb passed the public sequencing reads through fastp at Q25 and MiXCR, retaining productive beta sequences. Entries that share a CDR3 protein sequence are merged under the most common genes and DNA. The sample table contains over 120,000 distinct CDR3 sequences; only one count was recorded for about two fifths of them. The top ten constitute 20% of the sample. The specimen was glioma tissue, nonneoplastic brain tissue, or PBMCs (not recorded which). Receptor source: a human donor with low-grade glioma or glioblastoma, undergoing nonglioma brain surgery, or in good health (not recorded which).

In the case of this clonotype: It may be a read error: a sequence one base away is much more abundant. The rearrangement links TRBV6-6 to TRBJ2-7, with D possibly TRBD1 on 6 matching bases. CDR1 is MNHNY and CDR2 is SVGAGI in the germline V gene (reference sequence). The CDR3 is made up of 13 amino acids. CDR3 loop: CANSWDTRGEQYF. The CDR3 bases are TGTGCCAACAGTTGGGACACCCGGGGCGAGCAGTACTTC.

The rearrangement uses TRBV7-2 and TRBJ1-1, with a tentative D call TRBD1 (5 bases). The length of the CDR3 is 16 residues. Germline CDR1 and CDR2: SGHTA and FQGNSA. Trimming took 1 base from V and 2 from J, leaving 14 bases between them. Written as DNA, the CDR3 is TGTGCCAGCAGCTTAGGGGGCGGACGGACTAACACTGAAGCTTTCTTT. It is translated as CASSLGGGRTNTEAFF.

The V and J genes are TRBV7-9 and TRBJ1-6, with D unclear. The CDR3 loop spans 13 amino acids. V was cut by 5 bases and J by 7 bases, with 9 bases left in between. CDR1 and CDR2 (germline): SEHNR, FQNEAQ (reference sequence). The CDR3 sequence: CASSLEQNSPLHF. In DNA form, the CDR3 reads TGTGCCAGCAGCCTAGAGCAGAATTCACCCCTCCACTTT. The full variable domain, in which reference TRBV7-9 and TRBJ1-6 provide the parts outside the CDR3, is DTGVSQNPRHKITKRGQNVTFRCDPISEHNRLYWYRQTLGQGPEFLTYFQNEAQLEKSRLLSDRFSAERPKGSFSTLEIQRTEQGDSAMYLCASSLEQNSPLHFGNGTRLTVT.

The chain combines TRBV20-1 with TRBJ2-7; the D gene is possibly TRBD1 (5 bases). Germline V CDR1 and CDR2: DFQATT, SNEGSKA (reference sequence). This CDR3 spans 16 amino acids. The V end was cut by 6 bases, the J end by 2 bases, with 23 bases between. CDR3: CSARPDVNRTPYEQYF. Written as DNA, the CDR3 is TGCAGTGCCCGTCCGGACGTTAACAGGACCCCCTACGAGCAGTACTTC.

This chain connects TRBV20-1 to TRBJ2-7; 11 bases fit TRBD1. After removal of 3 bases from V and 2 bases from J, the junction contained 0 bases not matched to a gene. Per the germline V gene, CDR1 is DFQATT and CDR2 is SNEGSKA (reference sequence). There are 13 residues in the CDR3. The CDR3 reads CSARGQGAYEQYF. The CDR3 DNA reads as TGCAGTGCTAGGGGACAGGGGGCCTACGAGCAGTACTTC.

The genes are TRBV6-5 and TRBJ1-2; 9 nucleotides match TRBD1. Trimming took 1 base from V and 8 from J; bases not matched to a gene: 8. Germline-derived CDR1 and CDR2 are MNHEY and SVGAGI. The CDR3 sequence is 15 residues long. CDR3 nucleotide sequence: TGTGCCAGCAGTTACTTGGGGACAGGGTATCAGGGCTACACCTTC. This codes for CASSYLGTGYQGYTF.

J is TRBJ1-5 and V is TRBV20-1, with D perhaps matching TRBD1 (5 bases). The V and J ends lost 3 bases and 7 bases respectively, with 13 bases between them. The CDR3 contains 13 residues. Looked up from germline, CDR1 is DFQATT and CDR2 is SNEGSKA (reference sequence). CDR3 in amino acids: CSASSIRGQPQHF. DNA of the CDR3: TGCAGTGCTAGTAGCATTCGGGGGCAGCCCCAGCATTTT.

The chain employs TRBV4-1 and TRBJ2-7; D may be TRBD2 (5 bases). There are 14 residues in the CDR3. Trimming took off 0 bases at V and 3 bases at J, with 9 bases between the two ends. Germline-derived CDR1 and CDR2 are MGHRA and YSYEKL. The DNA for the CDR3 is TGCGCCAGCAGCCAAGACGGGAACAACTACGAGCAGTACTTC. Amino acids: CASSQDGNNYEQYF.

The V gene is TRBV7-2, the J gene TRBJ2-5; TRBD2 matches 15 bases. Germline loops: CDR1 SGHTA, CDR2 FQGNSA. V lost 3 bases and J lost 5; bases outside the gene matches: 7. This CDR3 comprises 17 residues. CDR3 DNA: TGTGCCAGCAGCTTTGGACTAGCGGGAGGGGGGACGGAGACCCAGTACTTC. This codes for CASSFGLAGGGTETQYF. The full variable domain, with the rest looked up from reference TRBV7-2 and TRBJ2-5, is GAGVSQSPSNKVTEKGKDVELRCDPISGHTALYWYRQSLGQGLEFLIYFQGNSAPDKSGLPSDRFSAERTGGSVSTLTIQRTQQEDSAVYLCASSFGLAGGGTETQYFGPGTRLLVL.

This clonotype has just a few counts. The V and J genes are TRBV6-1 and TRBJ2-1, with D unresolved. This CDR3 has 12 residues. In germline, CDR1 is MNHNS, CDR2 SASEGT. V was cut by 5 bases and J by 9 bases, with 11 bases left in between. The CDR3 loop is CASSYRPFEQFF. Written as DNA, the CDR3 is TGTGCCAGCAGTTATCGCCCTTTTGAGCAGTTCTTC.

The chain is built from TRBV18 and TRBJ2-1, with TRBD1 matching over 9 bases. The ends lost 3 bases at V and 7 bases at J; junction bases unmatched: 4. Germline lookup yields CDR1 KGHSH and CDR2 LQKENI. The CDR3 runs 14 residues. The CDR3 DNA follows: TGTGCCAGCTCACCGGGGACAGGGTGGAATGAGCAGTTCTTC. Amino acid sequence: CASSPGTGWNEQFF.

The sample holds many counts of this clonotype. The rearrangement uses TRBV20-1 and TRBJ2-7; 9 nucleotides line up with TRBD2. The CDR3 has 15 residues. V lost 3 bases and J lost 3; bases outside the gene matches: 9. Germline lookup yields CDR1 DFQATT and CDR2 SNEGSKA (reference sequence). The CDR3 coding sequence is TGCAGTGCTAGGGGGGGACTAGCCCGGAACTACGAGCAGTACTTC. Amino acid sequence: CSARGGLARNYEQYF.

The V and J genes are TRBV6-6 and TRBJ2-1, with 7 bases lining up with TRBD1. The CDR3 runs 15 residues. Germline CDR1 reads MNHNY; CDR2 reads SVGAGI (reference sequence). V lost 0 bases to trimming and J lost 10 bases; unmatched junction nucleotides: 9. The CDR3 DNA is TGTGCCAGCAGTTACTCGGAGACAGGGTACATGGAGCAGTTCTTC. It specifies CASSYSETGYMEQFF.

This clonotype appeared once. CDR3 coding DNA: TGTGCCAGCAGCCACCACAGGGACCCCAATCAGCCCCAGCATTTT. It yields the protein CASSHHRDPNQPQHF. The V gene is TRBV7-8, the J gene TRBJ1-5; a weak D match, TRBD1 (6 bases). From germline, CDR1 is SGHVS and CDR2 FQNEAQ. The CDR3 spans 15 residues. Trimming pared 5 bases from V and 3 bases from J, leaving 14 bases between.

In this sample, this clonotype turned up many times. V is TRBV6-6 and J is TRBJ2-1, with 8 bases lining up with TRBD2. Looked up from germline, CDR1 is MNHNY and CDR2 is SVGAGI (reference sequence). The CDR3 spans 14 residues. The V gene end was trimmed by 2 bases and the J gene end by 8 bases; junction bases not matched to a gene: 5. The CDR3 DNA is TGTGCCAGCAGTTACAGCGGGAGAGGGGATGAGCAGTTCTTC. Translated: CASSYSGRGDEQFF.

CDR3 in amino acids: CASSSKQTEAYGYTF. The CDR3 DNA reads as TGTGCCAGCTCATCAAAACAGACAGAGGCCTATGGCTACACCTTC. The V call is TRBV18, the J call TRBJ1-2, with TRBD1 as a possible D gene (5 bases). Germline CDR1 is KGHSH and CDR2 is LQKENI. Trimming shortened V by 5 bases and J by 4 bases, and 17 bases separated the two germline ends. The CDR3 covers 15 residues.

The gene calls are TRBV29-1 and TRBJ2-1; D remains ambiguous. Looked up from germline, CDR1 is SQVTM and CDR2 is ANQGSEA. CDR3 length: 13 amino acids. Trimming removed 5 bases from V and 1 base from J, with 9 bases in between. CDR3 DNA sequence: TGCAGCGTTAGGAAGGGTTCCTACAATGAGCAGTTCTTC. Its protein is CSVRKGSYNEQFF.

The V call is TRBV7-3, the J call TRBJ2-2; D not resolved. The CDR3 is made up of 14 amino acids. V lost 3 bases, J lost 5 bases, and 10 bases lay in between. Germline V gene sequence: CDR1 SGHTA, CDR2 FQGTGA. CDR3 loop: CASSLVSTTGELFF. The DNA for the CDR3 is TGTGCCAGCAGCTTGGTCTCGACAACCGGGGAGCTGTTTTTT.